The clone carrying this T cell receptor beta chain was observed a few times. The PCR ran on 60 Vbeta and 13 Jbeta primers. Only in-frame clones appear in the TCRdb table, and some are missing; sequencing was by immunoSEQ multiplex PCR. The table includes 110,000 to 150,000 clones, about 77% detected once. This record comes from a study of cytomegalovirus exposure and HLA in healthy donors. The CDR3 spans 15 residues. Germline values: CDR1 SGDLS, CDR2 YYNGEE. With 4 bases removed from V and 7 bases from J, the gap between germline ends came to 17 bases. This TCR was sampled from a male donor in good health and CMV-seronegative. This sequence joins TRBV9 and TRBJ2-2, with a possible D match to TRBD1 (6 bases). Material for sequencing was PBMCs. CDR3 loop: CASSPPYRVGGELFF. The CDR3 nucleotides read TGTGCCAGCAGCCCCCCTTACAGGGTTGGCGGGGAGCTGTTTTTT.